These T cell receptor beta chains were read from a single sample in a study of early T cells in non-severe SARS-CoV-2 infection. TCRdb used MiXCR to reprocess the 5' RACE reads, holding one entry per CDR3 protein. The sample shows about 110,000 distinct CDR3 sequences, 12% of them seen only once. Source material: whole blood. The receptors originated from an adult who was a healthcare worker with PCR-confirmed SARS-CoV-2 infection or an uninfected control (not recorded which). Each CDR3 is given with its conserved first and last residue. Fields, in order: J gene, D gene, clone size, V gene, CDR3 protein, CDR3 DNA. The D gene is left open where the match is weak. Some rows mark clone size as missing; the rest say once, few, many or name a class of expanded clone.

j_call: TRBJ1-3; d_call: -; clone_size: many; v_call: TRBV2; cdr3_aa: CASTAVSGNTIYF; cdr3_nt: TGTGCCAGCACGGCCGTCTCTGGAAACACCATATATTTT
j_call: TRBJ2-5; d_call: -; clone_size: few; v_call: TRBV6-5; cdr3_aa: CASSYQGTQETQYF; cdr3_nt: TGTGCCAGCAGTTACCAGGGGACCCAAGAGACCCAGTACTTC
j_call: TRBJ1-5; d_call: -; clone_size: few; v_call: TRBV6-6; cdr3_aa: CASSTSGSQPQHF; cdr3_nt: TGTGCCAGCAGTACCTCGGGGTCTCAGCCCCAGCATTTT
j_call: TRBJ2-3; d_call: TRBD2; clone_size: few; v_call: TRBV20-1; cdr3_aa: CSASSATSGSTDTQYF; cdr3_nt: TGCAGTGCTAGTTCCGCGACTAGCGGTAGCACAGATACGCAGTATTTT
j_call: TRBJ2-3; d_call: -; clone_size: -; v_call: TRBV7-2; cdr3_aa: CASSLALWSDTQYF; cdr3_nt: TGTGCCAGCAGCTTAGCGCTATGGTCAGATACGCAGTATTTT
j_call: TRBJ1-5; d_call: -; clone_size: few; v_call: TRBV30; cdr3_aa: CAWSVRPSAAPEIGNQPQHF; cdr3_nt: TGTGCCTGGAGTGTACGGCCCTCCGCAGCTCCAGAGATTGGCAATCAGCCCCAGCATTTT
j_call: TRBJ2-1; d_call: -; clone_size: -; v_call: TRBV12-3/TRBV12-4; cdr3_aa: CASKSSGRSSYNEQFF; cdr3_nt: TGTGCCAGCAAGAGCTCCGGACGCAGCTCCTACAATGAGCAGTTCTTC
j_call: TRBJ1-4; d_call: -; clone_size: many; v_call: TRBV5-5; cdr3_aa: CASSGQIPSTNEKLFF; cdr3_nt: TGTGCCAGCAGCGGCCAGATTCCCTCAACTAATGAAAAACTGTTTTTT
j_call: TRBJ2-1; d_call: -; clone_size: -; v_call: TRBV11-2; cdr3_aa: CASSLGEQFF; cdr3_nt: TGTGCCAGCAGCTTAGGTGAGCAGTTCTTC
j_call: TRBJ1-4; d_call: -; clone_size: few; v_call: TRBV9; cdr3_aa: CASSGTEAEKLFF; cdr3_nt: TGTGCCAGCAGCGGGACCGAAGCTGAAAAACTGTTTTTT
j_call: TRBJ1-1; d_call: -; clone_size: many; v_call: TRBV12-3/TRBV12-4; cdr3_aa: CASSHLAPKTEAFF; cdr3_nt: TGTGCCAGCAGTCACCTGGCCCCTAAGACTGAAGCTTTCTTT
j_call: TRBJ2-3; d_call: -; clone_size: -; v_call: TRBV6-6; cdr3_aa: CASSPTVEGTDTQYF; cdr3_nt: TGTGCCAGCAGCCCTACGGTGGAGGGCACAGATACGCAGTATTTT
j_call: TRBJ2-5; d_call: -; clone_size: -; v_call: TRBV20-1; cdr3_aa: CSAPLDREGGGRETQYF; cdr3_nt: TGCAGTGCTCCCCTCGACAGGGAAGGGGGAGGTAGGGAGACCCAGTACTTC
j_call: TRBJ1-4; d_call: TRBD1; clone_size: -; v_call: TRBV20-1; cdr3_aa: CSARAGQGQEKLFF; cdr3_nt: TGCAGTGCTAGAGCGGGACAGGGACAAGAAAAACTGTTTTTT
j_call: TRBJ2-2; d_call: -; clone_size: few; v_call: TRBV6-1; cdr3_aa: CASTPRGAGIPTGELFF; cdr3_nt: TGTGCCAGCACCCCGCGTGGGGCGGGGATCCCCACCGGGGAGCTGTTTTTT
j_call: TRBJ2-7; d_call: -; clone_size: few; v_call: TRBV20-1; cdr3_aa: CSAFPRGEPYEQYF; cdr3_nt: TGCAGTGCCTTCCCTCGGGGCGAGCCCTACGAGCAGTACTTC
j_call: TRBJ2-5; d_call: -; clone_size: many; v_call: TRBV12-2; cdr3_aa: CASRSSPGTSGKTQYF; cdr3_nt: TGTGCAAGTCGTTCCAGTCCCGGGACTAGCGGGAAGACCCAGTACTTC
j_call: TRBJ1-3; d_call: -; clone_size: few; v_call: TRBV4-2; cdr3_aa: CASSQDPVLSGNTIYF; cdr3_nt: TGTGCCAGCAGCCAAGATCCTGTGCTCTCTGGAAACACCATATATTTT
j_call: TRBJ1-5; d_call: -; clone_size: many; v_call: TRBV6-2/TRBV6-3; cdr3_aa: CASSYAQISNQPQHF; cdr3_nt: TGTGCCAGCAGTTATGCCCAGATTAGCAATCAGCCCCAGCATTTT
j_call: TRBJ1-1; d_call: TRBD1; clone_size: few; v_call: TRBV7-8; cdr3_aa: CASSYRGMNTEAFF; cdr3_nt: TGTGCCAGCAGCTACAGGGGCATGAACACTGAAGCTTTCTTT
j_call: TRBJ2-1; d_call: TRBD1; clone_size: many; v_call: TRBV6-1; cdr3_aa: CASSAAGQGLHEQFF; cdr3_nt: TGTGCCAGCAGTGCGGCGGGACAGGGGCTTCATGAGCAGTTCTTC
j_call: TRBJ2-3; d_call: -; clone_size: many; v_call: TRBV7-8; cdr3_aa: CASSSTRILVGSKDTQYF; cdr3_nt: TGTGCCAGCAGCTCGACGCGTATACTAGTGGGGAGTAAAGATACGCAGTATTTT
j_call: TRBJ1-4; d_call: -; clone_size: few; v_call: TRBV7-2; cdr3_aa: CASSYSQEKLFF; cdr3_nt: TGTGCCAGCAGCTACTCTCAGGAAAAACTGTTTTTT
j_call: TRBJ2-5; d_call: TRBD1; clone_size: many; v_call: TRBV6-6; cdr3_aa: CASSYSNRLTGKETQYF; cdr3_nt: TGTGCCAGCAGTTACTCGAACCGACTGACAGGGAAAGAGACCCAGTACTTC
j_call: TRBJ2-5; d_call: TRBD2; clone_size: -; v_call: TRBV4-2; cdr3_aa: CASSQELAGGHETQYF; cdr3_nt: TGTGCCAGCAGCCAAGAATTAGCGGGGGGGCACGAGACCCAGTACTTC
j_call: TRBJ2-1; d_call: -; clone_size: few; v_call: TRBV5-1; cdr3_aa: CASSLEAGNNEQFF; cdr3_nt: TGCGCCAGCAGCTTGGAGGCAGGGAACAATGAGCAGTTCTTC
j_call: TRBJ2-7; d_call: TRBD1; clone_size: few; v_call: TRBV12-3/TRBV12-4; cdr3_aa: CASSSGQGSFYEQYF; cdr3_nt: TGTGCCAGCAGTTCGGGACAGGGATCGTTCTACGAGCAGTACTTC